This is a list of T cell receptor beta chains from one sample in a study of cytomegalovirus exposure and HLA in healthy donors. The repertoire was sequenced with immunoSEQ multiplex PCR; TCRdb's copy has only in-frame clones and lacks some. The profile covers 130,000 to 150,000 clones, with around 79% appearing a single time and about 0.66% taken by the ten largest. The sample comprised PBMCs. All receptors derive from a male donor in good health and CMV-seronegative. Both conserved end residues are part of each CDR3. D genes are given only for firm matches. The size entry is marked missing in some rows and otherwise reads once, few, many or a size class.

j_call | v_call | d_call | clone_size | cdr3_aa | cdr3_nt
TRBJ2-1 | TRBV6-5 | TRBD2 | - | CASRPGTSGNEQFF | TGTGCCAGCAGGCCCGGGACTAGCGGGAATGAGCAGTTCTTC
TRBJ1-2 | TRBV7-3 | TRBD1 | - | CASSPGQGNYGYTF | TGTGCCAGCAGCCCGGGACAGGGGAACTATGGCTACACCTTC
TRBJ2-1 | TRBV5-1 | - | few | CASSDGGNEQFF | TGCGCCAGCAGCGACGGGGGCAATGAGCAGTTCTTC
TRBJ1-2 | TRBV19 | TRBD1 | - | CASSNPGGNYGYTF | TGTGCCAGTAGTAACCCAGGGGGCAACTATGGCTACACCTTC
TRBJ1-6 | TRBV18 | TRBD1 | few | CASSPQGADNSPLHF | TGTGCCAGCTCACCACAGGGGGCGGATAATTCACCCCTCCACTTT
TRBJ2-5 | TRBV7-9 | TRBD2 | - | CASSLGGLAGQETQYF | TGTGCCAGCAGCTTAGGTGGGCTAGCGGGACAAGAGACCCAGTACTTC
TRBJ2-7 | TRBV21-1 | - | - | CASSKFGTATCYEQYF | TGTGCCAGCAGCAAATTTGGGACAGCGACGTGCTACGAGCAGTACTTC
TRBJ2-7 | TRBV6-5 | TRBD1 | - | CASTPGQGAYEQYF | TGTGCCAGCACCCCGGGACAGGGAGCCTACGAGCAGTACTTC
TRBJ2-7 | TRBV11-1 | TRBD2 | - | CASSRLASEQYF | TGTGCCAGCAGCCGACTAGCATCCGAGCAGTACTTC
TRBJ2-3 | TRBV19 | TRBD2 | - | CASSILGTSGVVSDTQYF | TGTGCCAGTAGTATCCTTGGAACTAGCGGGGTTGTCTCAGATACGCAGTATTTT
TRBJ2-2 | TRBV25-1 | TRBD1 | - | CASSARDRADTGELFF | TGTGCCAGCAGTGCTAGAGACAGGGCGGACACCGGGGAGCTGTTTTTT
TRBJ2-4 | TRBV7-8 | - | - | CASSRGPSLAKNIQYF | TGTGCCAGCAGCCGCGGGCCAAGTCTAGCCAAAAACATTCAGTACTTC
TRBJ2-3 | TRBV18 | - | - | CASSPSQASTDTQYF | TGTGCCAGCTCACCCTCACAGGCCTCCACAGATACGCAGTATTTT
TRBJ2-2 | TRBV9 | - | - | CASSVSGGELFF | TGTGCCAGCAGCGTGAGCGGCGGGGAGCTGTTTTTT
TRBJ1-2 | TRBV2 | - | - | CASTPGRAVNYGYTF | TGTGCCAGCACCCCGGGCAGGGCGGTAAACTATGGCTACACCTTC
TRBJ2-3 | TRBV6-5 | - | - | CASSWREYTDTQYF | TGTGCCAGCAGCTGGCGGGAATACACAGATACGCAGTATTTT
TRBJ2-6 | TRBV7-2 | TRBD1 | - | CASSPRTGLRGANVLTF | TGTGCCAGCAGCCCCCGGACAGGGCTAAGAGGGGCCAACGTCCTGACTTTC
TRBJ1-2 | TRBV21-1 | - | few | CASSASPGQGVHGYTF | TGTGCCAGCAGCGCATCCCCGGGACAGGGGGTTCACGGCTACACCTTC
TRBJ2-7 | TRBV7-9 | - | - | CSSSLPGLGYEQYF | TGTTCCAGCAGCTTACCAGGGTTAGGCTACGAGCAGTACTTC
TRBJ1-5 | TRBV27 | - | once | CASSPDRANQPQHF | TGTGCCAGCAGCCCGGACAGAGCCAATCAGCCCCAGCATTTT
TRBJ1-1 | TRBV7-2 | TRBD1 | - | CASSKGQGLTEAFF | TGTGCCAGCAGCAAAGGACAGGGATTAACTGAAGCTTTCTTT
TRBJ2-3 | TRBV5-1 | - | - | CASSRGSTDTQYF | TGCGCCAGCAGCAGGGGATCCACAGATACGCAGTATTTT
TRBJ2-3 | TRBV9 | TRBD2 | few | CASSVSSGVTDTQYF | TGTGCCAGCAGCGTGTCTAGCGGGGTCACAGATACGCAGTATTTT
TRBJ2-7 | TRBV6-6 | - | few | CASSSLSYEQYF | TGTGCCAGCAGTTCCCTCTCCTACGAGCAGTACTTC
TRBJ2-1 | TRBV6-5 | - | - | CASTSSIGNEQFF | TGTGCCAGCACCTCGAGTATCGGCAATGAGCAGTTCTTC
TRBJ2-3 | TRBV7-2 | - | once | CASSPWRQTDTQYF | TGTGCCAGCAGCCCCTGGCGACAGACAGATACGCAGTATTTT
TRBJ1-1 | TRBV27 | TRBD1 | few | CASSPPPGQGAGTEAFF | TGTGCCAGCAGTCCGCCGCCGGGACAGGGGGCAGGGACTGAAGCTTTCTTT
TRBJ1-2 | TRBV30 | - | once | CAWSWTRGYTF | TGTGCCTGGAGTTGGACAAGAGGCTACACCTTC
TRBJ1-1 | TRBV5-6 | - | - | CASSLGQLAEAFF | TGTGCCAGCAGCTTAGGACAGTTGGCTGAAGCTTTCTTT
TRBJ1-2 | TRBV5-1 | TRBD1 | - | CASSFNRGNYGYTF | TGCGCCAGCAGCTTTAACAGGGGTAACTATGGCTACACCTTC
TRBJ1-1 | TRBV18 | - | - | CASSEAGGVVRGTEAFF | TGTGCCAGCTCTGAAGCAGGCGGGGTGGTTAGGGGCACTGAAGCTTTCTTT
TRBJ2-7 | TRBV29-1 | - | - | CSVEKDSAREQYF | TGCAGCGTTGAGAAGGACTCTGCTCGGGAGCAGTACTTC
TRBJ2-3 | TRBV6-5 | - | - | CASSYSRTTFTDTQYF | TGTGCCAGCAGTTACTCACGGACTACCTTCACAGATACGCAGTATTTT
TRBJ1-1 | TRBV7-9 | - | - | CASSFQGFNTEAFF | TGTGCCAGCAGCTTTCAGGGTTTCAACACTGAAGCTTTCTTT
TRBJ2-5 | TRBV7-2 | - | once | CASASSWMETQYF | TGTGCCAGCGCCTCTAGTTGGATGGAGACCCAGTACTTC
TRBJ1-1 | TRBV19 | TRBD1 | - | CASSPKGQVNTEAFF | TGTGCCAGTAGTCCAAAGGGACAGGTGAACACTGAAGCTTTCTTT
TRBJ1-2 | TRBV7-2 | TRBD1 | - | CASSSYRGQGYTF | TGTGCCAGCAGCTCCTACAGGGGGCAGGGCTACACCTTC
TRBJ2-3 | TRBV7-2 | TRBD2 | - | CASSLFRASGDTQYF | TGTGCCAGCAGCTTATTCAGGGCTAGCGGGGATACGCAGTATTTT
TRBJ1-5 | TRBV27 | TRBD1 | - | CASHEGTGWEKGSNQPQHF | TGTGCCAGCCACGAAGGGACAGGGTGGGAAAAAGGAAGCAATCAGCCCCAGCATTTT